The entry below gives a single T cell receptor (beta chain) sequence along with its context. The CDR3 covers 15 residues. V gave up 5 bases and J gave up 5 bases, with 19 bases separating them. Germline CDR1 SEHNR, CDR2 FQNEAQ (reference sequence). These data originate in a study of blood T cell repertoires in COVID-19. Data came from immunoSEQ multiplex PCR; TCRdb stores just in-frame clones and leaves some out. The table includes under 200,000 clones, around nine tenths detected once. The specimen was peripheral blood. The origin of this receptor is a man aged 50 to 59 with acute or convalescent COVID-19. J is TRBJ2-7 and V is TRBV7-9; D is possibly TRBD2 (6 bases). The chain's CDR3 is CASSPTMGGGDEQYF. CDR3 coding DNA: TGTGCCAGCAGCCCAACCATGGGGGGTGGGGACGAGCAGTACTTC.